These 6 T cell receptor beta chains were sequenced from one sample in a study of blood T cell repertoires in COVID-19. Method: immunoSEQ multiplex PCR; TCRdb's copy keeps in-frame clones and lacks some. The sample holds fewer than 350,000 clones, approximately 81% seen once. Specimen: peripheral blood. The receptors come from a woman aged 55-75 years with active or convalescent COVID-19.

The V gene is TRBV19, the J gene TRBJ2-5, with 8 bases identical to TRBD2. The CDR3 extends over 14 amino acids. The germline CDR1 and CDR2 sequences are LNHDA and SQIVND (reference sequence). Unmatched junction bases numbered 6, after V lost 4 bases and J lost 5 bases. The CDR3 bases are TGTGCCAGTAGTACTAATGCGGGGGGCGAGACCCAGTACTTC. It yields the protein CASSTNAGGETQYF.

The chain combines TRBV11-2 with TRBJ2-3; 9 bases fit TRBD2. J was trimmed by 4 bases and V by 1 base; bases with no gene match: 6. This CDR3 comprises 16 residues. Germline V gene sequence: CDR1 SGHAT, CDR2 FQNNGV. CDR3 sequence: CASSLVAGAPADTQYF. DNA of the CDR3: TGTGCCAGCAGCTTAGTAGCGGGGGCCCCGGCAGATACGCAGTATTTT.

The chain recombines TRBV5-4 with TRBJ2-1, with 13 nucleotides matching TRBD2. There are 16 residues in the CDR3. Germline CDR1 reads SGHNT; CDR2 reads YYREEE (reference sequence). Trimming cost V 4 bases and J 0 bases; bases outside gene matches: 1. The CDR3: CASSTSGGGSYNEQFF. CDR3 in DNA: TGTGCCAGCAGCACTAGCGGGGGGGGCTCCTACAATGAGCAGTTCTTC.

The chain combines TRBV7-9 with TRBJ2-3, with 11 bases aligning to TRBD1. Germline V CDR1 and CDR2: SEHNR, FQNEAQ (reference sequence). The CDR3 covers 15 residues. V was clipped by 3 bases and J by 2 bases; unmatched bases: 1. CDR3 amino acids: CASSLGQGDTDTQYF. The CDR3 bases are TGTGCCAGCAGCTTGGGACAGGGGGACACAGATACGCAGTATTTT. Supplemented by reference TRBV7-9 and TRBJ2-3, the full variable domain reads DTGVSQNPRHKITKRGQNVTFRCDPISEHNRLYWYRQTLGQGPEFLTYFQNEAQLEKSRLLSDRFSAERPKGSFSTLEIQRTEQGDSAMYLCASSLGQGDTDTQYFGPGTRLTVL.

The genes are TRBV7-2 and TRBJ2-5, with 13 bases fitting TRBD2. J lost 1 base, V lost 5 bases, and 4 bases had no gene match. CDR1 and CDR2 (germline): SGHTA, FQGNSA. The CDR3 loop spans 16 amino acids. CDR3 nucleotides: TGTGCCAGCAGCATGACTAGCGGGGGGACCCAAGAGACCCAGTACTTC. It encodes CASSMTSGGTQETQYF.

This clone turned up a few times. The J gene is TRBJ1-4, the V gene TRBV18; a weak D match, TRBD1 (5 bases). Germline assignment: CDR1 KGHSH and CDR2 LQKENI. The CDR3 runs to 16 residues. The ends were cut back, 4 bases at V and 8 bases at J, with 20 bases in the middle. CDR3 sequence reads: CASSQTTDRSWEKLFF. The CDR3 DNA follows: TGTGCCAGCTCACAAACGACCGACAGATCTTGGGAAAAACTGTTTTTT.